A selection of T cell receptor beta chains follows, all from one sample in a study of cytomegalovirus exposure and HLA in healthy donors. Assay used: immunoSEQ multiplex PCR; TCRdb lists only in-frame clones, some missing. The sample records some 260,000 clones, less than 90% being singletons. Sample: PBMCs. Receptors were obtained from a man between 18 and 35 years old in good health and CMV-seropositive. Both conserved end residues are part of each CDR3. The order of the fields is J gene, clone size, D gene, V gene, CDR3 DNA, CDR3 protein. A D gene is named only where the DNA matches it firmly. Clone size is stated in some rows and not others, as once, few, many or a class when expanded.

TRBJ1-1 | . | . | TRBV19 | TGTGCCAGTAGTTTTGACCGGAACACTGAAGCTTTCTTT | CASSFDRNTEAFF
TRBJ1-2 | . | . | TRBV30 | TGTGCCTGGAGTGAACCGGACGGAAACTATGGCTACACCTTC | CAWSEPDGNYGYTF
TRBJ1-2 | . | TRBD1 | TRBV27 | TGTGCCAGCAGGAGGACAGGGGAGGCTAACTATGGCTACACCTTC | CASRRTGEANYGYTF
TRBJ1-2 | . | TRBD1 | TRBV6-6 | TGTGCCAGCAGTTCCAGGGACAGGCTGAGGGATGGCTACACCTTC | CASSSRDRLRDGYTF
TRBJ2-2 | . | . | TRBV5-6 | TGTGCCAGCAGCTCATCCGACAGGCTTAACACCGGGGAGCTGTTTTTT | CASSSSDRLNTGELFF
TRBJ2-2 | . | . | TRBV2 | TGTGCCAGCAGCTCTCATCTTGCCGGGGAGCTGTTTTTT | CASSSHLAGELFF
TRBJ2-7 | . | . | TRBV4-1 | TGCGCCAGCAGCCAAGATGAGGGGTTCTCCTACGAGCAGTACTTC | CASSQDEGFSYEQYF
TRBJ2-1 | few | . | TRBV11-2 | TGTGCCAGCAGCTTAGATTCGGAATACAATGAGCAGTTCTTC | CASSLDSEYNEQFF
TRBJ1-1 | once | TRBD1 | TRBV2 | TGTGCCAGCGCTCAGGGACAGCTGAACACTGAAGCTTTCTTT | CASAQGQLNTEAFF
TRBJ2-5 | . | . | TRBV11-2 | TGTGCCAGCAGCCGAATCCTTGAGACCCAGTACTTC | CASSRILETQYF
TRBJ2-1 | once | . | TRBV5-4 | TGTGCCAGCAGCGCGACTAGTGCCAATGAGCAGTTCTTC | CASSATSANEQFF
TRBJ1-1 | . | . | TRBV5-1 | TGCGCCAGCAGCTACCGGCCAGCGAACACTGAAGCTTTCTTT | CASSYRPANTEAFF
TRBJ2-1 | . | TRBD2 | TRBV30 | TGTGCCTGGAGTGTCGGGAGGGTCTACAATGAGCAGTTCTTC | CAWSVGRVYNEQFF
TRBJ2-3 | . | . | TRBV25-1 | TGTGCCAGCAGTGAAAGGGAGTGGGTAGATACGCAGTATTTT | CASSEREWVDTQYF
TRBJ2-7 | . | TRBD2 | TRBV9 | TGTGCCAGCAGCGGCGGGACTAGCGGGAGTGCGCAGTACTTC | CASSGGTSGSAQYF
TRBJ2-5 | . | . | TRBV6-1 | TGTGCCAGCAGTGAGCCTGGAGGGGGGCGAGAGACCCAGTACTTC | CASSEPGGGRETQYF
TRBJ2-7 | . | TRBD1 | TRBV19 | TGTGCCAGTAGTATAGCCGGACAGGGCTACGAGCAGTACTTC | CASSIAGQGYEQYF
TRBJ2-1 | . | . | TRBV20-1 | TGCAGTGCTATACTACCTGAGCAGTTCTTC | CSAILPEQFF
TRBJ1-1 | . | . | TRBV28 | TGTGCCAGCACCCCGGGCTCCGGGGGATCAACTGAAGCTTTCTTT | CASTPGSGGSTEAFF
TRBJ2-7 | . | . | TRBV6-6 | TGTGCCAGCAGTTACAACCCTACAGGTTCCTACGAGCAGTACTTC | CASSYNPTGSYEQYF
TRBJ2-1 | . | TRBD1 | TRBV27 | TGTGCCAGCAGTTTGGACAGGGAATGGAATGAGCAGTTCTTC | CASSLDREWNEQFF
TRBJ2-1 | . | . | TRBV7-2 | TGTGCCAGCAGCTTAAGGTACAATGAGCAGTTCTTC | CASSLRYNEQFF
TRBJ2-5 | . | . | TRBV2 | TGTGCCAGATCAGACGCTGGGAGTTTGGAGACCCAGTACTTC | CARSDAGSLETQYF
TRBJ2-1 | . | . | TRBV2 | TGTGCCAGCAGTGGCTCGAGCGGAGTACTTGAGGAGCAGTTCTTC | CASSGSSGVLEEQFF
TRBJ2-1 | . | . | TRBV9 | TGTGCCAGCACGCGGGGCGGTGGCCCTCCTGATGAGCAGTTCTTC | CASTRGGGPPDEQFF
TRBJ2-7 | . | TRBD1 | TRBV27 | TGTGCCAGCAGCACAGGGGGCTCCTACGAGCAGTACTTC | CASSTGGSYEQYF
TRBJ1-1 | . | . | TRBV6-5 | TGTGCCAGCAGTTACTTAACGGAATTAAACACTGAAGCTTTCTTT | CASSYLTELNTEAFF
TRBJ2-6 | . | TRBD1 | TRBV6-4 | TGTGCCAGCAGTGCCGGGACAGGGTCTTACGCTGGGGCCAACGTCCTGACTTTC | CASSAGTGSYAGANVLTF
TRBJ2-1 | . | . | TRBV2 | TGTGCCAGCAGTGAACGTACAGGCGGCCCCTACAATGAGCAGTTCTTC | CASSERTGGPYNEQFF
TRBJ1-1 | . | TRBD1 | TRBV10-2 | TGCGCCAGCAGGGGCGGGACAGGGCAGACTGAAGCTTTCTTT | CASRGGTGQTEAFF
TRBJ2-1 | . | TRBD2 | TRBV4-1 | TGCGCCAGCAGCCAAGATACGGGAGGGGCTACCTACAATGAGCAGTTCTTC | CASSQDTGGATYNEQFF
TRBJ2-2 | . | . | TRBV10-3 | TGTGCCATCGGGACTAACACCGGGGAGCTGTTTTTT | CAIGTNTGELFF
TRBJ1-5 | . | . | TRBV5-5 | TGTGCCAGCAGTAGGGGCCCGAACCAGCCCCAGCATTTT | CASSRGPNQPQHF
TRBJ2-7 | . | TRBD1 | TRBV5-1 | TGCGCCAGCAGCTGGGGGACAGGGGACACCTACGAGCAGTACTTC | CASSWGTGDTYEQYF
TRBJ2-1 | . | . | TRBV27 | TGTGCCAGCAAATCGGGACTCCAATCCTACAATGAGCAGTTCTTC | CASKSGLQSYNEQFF
TRBJ2-7 | . | . | TRBV27 | TGTGCCAGCAGTTTGAGGGGACCGGCCACCTACGAGCAGTACTTC | CASSLRGPATYEQYF
TRBJ1-2 | . | . | TRBV29-1 | TGCAGCGTGGGTGGAGGGAACTATGGCTACACCTTC | CSVGGGNYGYTF
TRBJ2-1 | . | . | TRBV5-6 | TGTGCCAGCAGCAGACTTAGCAATGAGCAGTTCTTC | CASSRLSNEQFF
TRBJ2-3 | . | TRBD2 | TRBV7-8 | TGTGCCAGCAGCTCCGGGACTAGAACAGATACGCAGTATTTT | CASSSGTRTDTQYF
TRBJ2-1 | . | . | TRBV14 | TGTGCCAGCAGCGTACAGGACTACCCCACCTACAATGAGCAGTTCTTC | CASSVQDYPTYNEQFF
TRBJ1-1 | . | . | TRBV13 | TGTGCCAGCAGCTCGGACATTTTCACTGAAGCTTTCTTT | CASSSDIFTEAFF
TRBJ1-1 | . | . | TRBV7-9 | TGTGCCAGCAGCTTATACGGGAAGGGTGAGAACACTGAAGCTTTCTTT | CASSLYGKGENTEAFF
TRBJ2-2 | . | TRBD1 | TRBV29-1 | TGCAGCGTGGACAGGGGGAACACCGGGGAGCTGTTTTTT | CSVDRGNTGELFF
TRBJ1-2 | . | . | TRBV5-6 | TGTGCCAGCAGCCCCCAGATGGACTATGGCTACACCTTC | CASSPQMDYGYTF
TRBJ2-7 | . | TRBD2 | TRBV4-1 | TGCGCCAGCAGCCAAGAGCCCAGCGGGAGTGTCTACGAGCAGTACTTC | CASSQEPSGSVYEQYF
TRBJ2-1 | . | . | TRBV29-1 | TGCAGCGGGAGGGGGACAGCCTCCTACAATGAGCAGTTCTTC | CSGRGTASYNEQFF
TRBJ1-4 | . | . | TRBV2 | TGTGCCAGCAGGGCCCGCGAGGGGGGGATTGAAAAACTGTTTTTT | CASRAREGGIEKLFF
TRBJ2-1 | . | TRBD2 | TRBV5-1 | TGCGCCAGCAGCGCGGGACTAGCGGGAGAGGGGGACAATGAGCAGTTCTTC | CASSAGLAGEGDNEQFF
TRBJ2-7 | once | TRBD2 | TRBV7-8 | TGTGCCAGCAGCTTTACCCACCGGGGGGGTTTCTCCTACGAGCAGTACTTC | CASSFTHRGGFSYEQYF
TRBJ1-2 | . | . | TRBV10-1 | TGCGCCAGCAGCACTACTCAAAAACAGGGTAACTATGGCTACACCTTC | CASSTTQKQGNYGYTF
TRBJ2-1 | . | . | TRBV6-1 | TGTGCCAGCAGTGTAACTAGCCGAGGTGAGCAGTTCTTC | CASSVTSRGEQFF
TRBJ2-2 | . | . | TRBV30 | TGTGCCTGGAGTCCACTCTACGGGGAGCTGTTTTTT | CAWSPLYGELFF
TRBJ1-1 | . | TRBD1 | TRBV19 | TGTGCCAGTAGTATCAGGGGGCCGGCTGAAGCTTTCTTT | CASSIRGPAEAFF
TRBJ2-5 | . | TRBD1 | TRBV7-8 | TGTGCCAGCAGCTGGGACAGGCAAGAGACCCAGTACTTC | CASSWDRQETQYF
TRBJ1-2 | few | . | TRBV30 | TGTGCCTGGAGTCCGATGACGGGGAGATATGGCTACACCTTC | CAWSPMTGRYGYTF
TRBJ2-1 | . | TRBD1 | TRBV5-6 | TGTGCCAGCAGCTCTGGACAGGGGGCTTGGTATGAGCAGTTCTTC | CASSSGQGAWYEQFF
TRBJ2-1 | . | . | TRBV4-2 | TGTGCCAGCAGCCAAGATGGCCAGGGGAGTGGTAATGAGCAGTTCTTC | CASSQDGQGSGNEQFF
TRBJ1-5 | . | TRBD1 | TRBV7-8 | TGTGCCAGCAGCTTAGGTACAGGGGACGGCCAGCCCCAGCATTTT | CASSLGTGDGQPQHF
TRBJ2-2 | . | TRBD2 | TRBV5-1 | TGCGCCAGCAGCTTGGGGTCGAGCGGGAGGCTCTTCGACACCGGGGAGCTGTTTTTT | CASSLGSSGRLFDTGELFF